This T cell receptor beta chain was observed in a study of multiple sclerosis patients with progressive multifocal leukoencephalopathy. General study findings and limits: Lower normalized Shannon entropy suggested reduced TRB diversity in most PML patients.

Details on this clone: Its antigen remains unidentified.

The time point was: 12 to 13 months of natalizumab therapy. The control group, sampled over time, had multiple sclerosis, received natalizumab and did not develop PML. Every listed patient previously received interferon beta; all PML patients were women. Germline V CDR1 and CDR2: SGDLS, YYNGEE. V was pared by 0 bases and J by 6 bases, with 6 bases between. This CDR3 has 12 amino acids. The assay was immunoSEQ multiplex PCR, and TCRdb's table has in-frame clones only and misses some. The sample has around 27,000 clones; around 91% are singletons. V gene TRBV9 combines with J gene TRBJ1-2; unclear D gene. Sequences were derived from PBMCs, sampled from a patient treated with natalizumab. The clonotype originates from a human donor with multiple sclerosis. Here the CDR3 reads CASSVGLNGYTF. The CDR3 DNA reads TGTGCCAGCAGCGTAGGTCTGAATGGCTACACCTTC.